The 16 T cell receptor beta chains presented below share a single source sample, sequenced in a study of high-grade serous ovarian cancer treatment subgroups. Tumor samples were obtained before definitive surgery or chemotherapy. The method was immunoSEQ multiplex PCR; TCRdb's version includes in-frame clones alone and lacks a portion of them. Among about 30,000 clones listed, about 86% were seen once. What was sequenced was tumor tissue. These receptors were collected from a human donor with high-grade serous ovarian cancer.

The rearrangement uses TRBV6-6 and TRBJ1-1, with 8 nucleotides matching TRBD1. Germline assignment: CDR1 MNHNY and CDR2 SVGAGI (reference sequence). CDR3 length: 14 residues. V shed 7 bases and J 6 bases; nucleotides not matched to a gene: 10. CDR3 coding DNA: TGTGCCAGCATTAAGTCAGGGGGCAACGCTGAAGCTTTCTTT. Encoded protein: CASIKSGGNAEAFF.

This clone was found once. The V gene is TRBV30, the J gene TRBJ2-2, with 8 bases that match TRBD2. Per the germline V gene, CDR1 is GTSNPN and CDR2 is SVGIG (reference sequence). J lost 2 bases, V lost 4 bases, and 3 bases had no gene match. This CDR3 comprises 14 residues. In DNA form, the CDR3 reads TGTGCCTGGATTAGCGGGACCAACACCGGGGAGCTGTTTTTT. Protein sequence: CAWISGTNTGELFF.

This clone was counted a few times. The sample holds other DNA sequences that translate to the same CDR3. V is TRBV2 and J is TRBJ1-5, with D possibly matching TRBD1 (6 bases). This CDR3 comprises 13 residues. Looked up from germline, CDR1 is SNHLY and CDR2 is FYNNEI. Trimming took 9 bases from V and 0 from J, leaving 9 bases between them. CDR3 bases: TGTGCCAGTGGACAGTATAGCAATCAGCCCCAGCATTTT. Translation gives CASGQYSNQPQHF.

The chain carries TRBV5-8 and TRBJ1-5, with D uncertain. The CDR3 has 14 amino acids. Germline assignment: CDR1 SGHTS and CDR2 YDEGEE. V was shortened by 2 bases and J by 3 bases, with 9 bases between the two germline ends. CDR3 nucleotides: TGTGCCAGCAGCTTCGCGAGGGCCAATCAGCCCCAGCATTTT. This gives the protein CASSFARANQPQHF.

V is TRBV10-3 and J is TRBJ2-3; D ambiguous. There are 13 residues in the CDR3. The germline V gene has CDR1 ENHRY and CDR2 SYGVKD. Trimming removed 6 bases at V and 0 bases at J, with 7 bases between. The CDR3 DNA reads as TGTGCCATCAGCGGTACTAGCACAGATACGCAGTATTTT. It translates to CAISGTSTDTQYF.

The rearrangement uses TRBV19 and TRBJ2-6; no definite D call. The V end was cut by 3 bases, the J end by 2 bases, with 5 bases between. This CDR3 has 14 amino acids. CDR1 and CDR2 from the germline V gene are LNHDA and SQIVND (reference sequence). The CDR3 here is CASSIGAGANVLTF. The CDR3 coding sequence is TGTGCCAGTAGTATTGGGGCTGGGGCCAACGTCCTGACTTTC.

CDR3 residues: CASSLHRGYEQYF. CDR3 sequence (DNA): TGTGCCAGCAGCTTACACAGGGGCTACGAGCAGTACTTC. The chain combines TRBV11-3 with TRBJ2-7; 7 nucleotides match TRBD1. Germline CDR1 and CDR2: SGHNT and YENEEA. The CDR3 runs to 13 residues. The V gene end was trimmed by 2 bases and the J gene end by 3 bases; junction bases not matched to a gene: 1.

The chain links TRBV30 to TRBJ2-7; D not resolved. The germline V gene encodes CDR1 GTSNPN and CDR2 SVGIG (reference sequence). V lost 2 bases, J lost 0 bases, and 5 bases lay in between. The CDR3 contains 12 residues. The CDR3 DNA is TGTGCCTGGAGTTCCCTCTCCTACGAGCAGTACTTC. Its translation: CAWSSLSYEQYF.

The V call is TRBV7-8, the J call TRBJ2-3; possibly TRBD2 for D (5 bases). V was shortened by 3 bases and J by 6 bases, with 10 bases between the two germline ends. The germline V gene encodes CDR1 SGHVS and CDR2 FQNEAQ. The CDR3 consists of 13 residues. The CDR3 bases are TGTGCCAGCAGCTTTTCCGGGGAGGATACGCAGTATTTT. The encoded protein is CASSFSGEDTQYF.

This chain connects TRBV19 to TRBJ2-1; 11 bases fit TRBD2. CDR3 length: 15 residues. Losses at the gene ends were 3 bases for V and 7 bases for J; bases not matched to a gene: 5. CDR1 is LNHDA and CDR2 is SQIVND in the germline V gene (reference sequence). CDR3 loop: CASSIVAGGRNEQFF. The CDR3 DNA is TGTGCCAGTAGTATCGTAGCGGGAGGGAGAAATGAGCAGTTCTTC.

CDR3 coding DNA: TGTGCCAGCAGTTTAAGCGGGACCTCCCACTACGAGCAGTACTTC. As protein: CASSLSGTSHYEQYF. This chain links TRBV27 with TRBJ2-7; 7 bases are shared with TRBD2. This CDR3 has 15 amino acids. V shed 2 bases, J shed 3 bases, and the junction held 7 bases outside the gene matches. Germline loops: CDR1 MNHEY, CDR2 SMNVEV (reference sequence).

The CDR3 coding sequence is TGTGCCAGCAGTTCGTCGGTCCTCTCTAGCAATCAGCCCCAGCATTTT. Amino acids: CASSSSVLSSNQPQHF. The V call is TRBV28, the J call TRBJ1-5; D is unclear. V was cut by 4 bases and J by 0 bases, with 13 bases left in between. The CDR3 runs to 16 residues. From germline, CDR1 is MDHEN and CDR2 SYDVKM.

J is TRBJ2-1 and V is TRBV10-1; perhaps TRBD1 as D (6 bases). This CDR3 spans 13 amino acids. Germline values: CDR1 WNHNN, CDR2 SYGVQD (reference sequence). V lost 9 bases, J lost 8 bases, and 17 bases lay in between. The CDR3 here is CARRTVKRDEQFF. The CDR3, as DNA: TGCGCCAGAAGGACAGTGAAAAGGGATGAGCAGTTCTTC.

This chain joins TRBV5-1 and TRBJ2-7, with 10 bases lining up with TRBD1. There are 15 residues in the CDR3. V lost 4 bases to trimming and J lost 5 bases; unmatched junction nucleotides: 9. Looked up from germline, CDR1 is SGHRS and CDR2 is YFSETQ. The CDR3 reads CASSTPGTGANEQYF. The CDR3 DNA is TGCGCCAGCAGCACCCCCGGGACAGGGGCAAACGAGCAGTACTTC. The full variable domain, its missing parts supplied by reference TRBV5-1 and TRBJ2-7, is KAGVTQTPRYLIKTRGQQVTLSCSPISGHRSVSWYQQTPGQGLQFLFEYFSETQRNKGNFPGRFSGRQFSNSRSEMNVSTLELGDSALYLCASSTPGTGANEQYFGPGTRLTVT.

The chain couples TRBV10-2 to TRBJ1-3, with unresolved D. V lost 4 bases and J lost 0, with 10 bases in between. CDR1 is WSHSY and CDR2 is SAAADI in the germline V gene. This CDR3 spans 15 amino acids. CDR3 in DNA: TGCGCCAGCAGTGCTCAGCAGCTCTCTGGAAACACCATATATTTT. This gives the protein CASSAQQLSGNTIYF.

The chain carries TRBV18 and TRBJ2-5, with unresolved D. The CDR3 length is 13 residues. With 3 bases removed from V and 6 bases from J, the gap between germline ends came to 11 bases. Germline assignment: CDR1 KGHSH and CDR2 LQKENI. CDR3 coding DNA: TGTGCCAGCTCACCTCCAGCCGACAAGACCCAGTACTTC. This translates into CASSPPADKTQYF.